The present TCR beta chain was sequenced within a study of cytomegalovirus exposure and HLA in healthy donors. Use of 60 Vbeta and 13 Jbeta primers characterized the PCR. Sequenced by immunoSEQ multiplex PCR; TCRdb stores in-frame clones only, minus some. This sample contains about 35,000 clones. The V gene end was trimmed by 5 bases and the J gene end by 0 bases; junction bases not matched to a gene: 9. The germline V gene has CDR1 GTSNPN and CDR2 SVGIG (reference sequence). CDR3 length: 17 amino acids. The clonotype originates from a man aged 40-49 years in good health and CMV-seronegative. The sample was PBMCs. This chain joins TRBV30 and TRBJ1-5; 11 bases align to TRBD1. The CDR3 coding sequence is TGTGCCTGGGGTGGGACAGGGGGAGCCTTTAGCAATCAGCCCCAGCATTTT. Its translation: CAWGGTGGAFSNQPQHF.